Shown below are 30 T cell receptor beta chains from a single sample sequenced in a study of identical twins. One entry per CDR3 protein results from TCRdb running MiXCR on the 5' RACE reads. The sample has approximately 670,000 distinct CDR3 sequences, 5.5% to 6.5% seen once. The sequenced material came from naive T cells sorted from blood. The receptor set was obtained from a man aged 18 to 29 in good health.

This clonotype has ten or more counts. V usage is TRBV6-5 and J usage is TRBJ2-5; D is ambiguous. V was shortened by 6 bases and J by 4 bases, with 9 bases between the two germline ends. This CDR3 has 12 residues. Per germline, CDR1 MNHEY and CDR2 SVGAGI. CDR3 nucleotide sequence: TGTGCCAGCAGCAGTTGGGGAGAGACCCAGTACTTC. Translating it yields CASSSWGETQYF.

This clonotype was seen many times. This chain connects TRBV27 to TRBJ2-1; 15 bases are a match to TRBD2. Per the germline V gene, CDR1 is MNHEY and CDR2 is SMNVEV (reference sequence). V shed 5 bases and J 8 bases; nucleotides not matched to a gene: 1. The CDR3 is 14 residues long. The CDR3 here is CASSGLAGGDEQFF. The CDR3 DNA follows: TGTGCCAGCAGTGGACTAGCGGGAGGGGATGAGCAGTTCTTC.

This clonotype has ten or more counts. The chain employs TRBV5-1 and TRBJ2-7, with D perhaps matching TRBD2 (5 bases). The germline gives CDR1 SGHRS, CDR2 YFSETQ. V shed 0 bases and J shed 4 bases, with 11 bases lying between them. This CDR3 region has 14 residues. CDR3 sequence reads: CASSLAGNSYEQYF. The CDR3, as DNA: TGCGCCAGCAGCTTGGCCGGGAACAGTTACGAGCAGTACTTC.

This clonotype was counted many times. The chain has TRBV28 and TRBJ2-7; D unresolved. There are 14 residues in the CDR3. The V end lost 3 bases, the J end lost 0 bases, and 9 bases lay between the germline ends. The germline V gene has CDR1 MDHEN and CDR2 SYDVKM. CDR3 region: CASSFGRSSYEQYF. Here the CDR3 DNA reads TGTGCCAGCAGTTTCGGCAGAAGCTCCTACGAGCAGTACTTC.

The sample holds many counts of this clonotype. The chain has TRBV20-1 and TRBJ2-7; no clear D gene. Deletions cut 2 bases from V and 7 bases from J, with 18 bases between. The V gene's germline CDR1 is DFQATT and CDR2 SNEGSKA (reference sequence). The CDR3 spans 14 residues. The DNA of the CDR3 is TGCAGTGCTAGACCGGGTCCCTCTCAAGGGGAGCAGTACTTC. Its protein is CSARPGPSQGEQYF.

This clonotype was recorded a few times. This chain links TRBV20-1 with TRBJ2-4; TRBD1 matches 9 bases. V was pared by 3 bases and J by 8 bases, with 11 bases of the junction left unmatched. Germline V gene sequence: CDR1 DFQATT, CDR2 SNEGSKA (reference sequence). The length of the CDR3 is 15 residues. The chain's CDR3 is CSASVGGQGRHIQYF. CDR3 nucleotides: TGCAGTGCTAGTGTGGGAGGACAGGGGAGGCACATTCAGTACTTC.

This clonotype came up a few times. The chain carries TRBV30 and TRBJ2-2; D not certain. V lost 3 bases and J lost 0, with 11 bases in between. The CDR3 runs to 15 residues. Germline V lookup: CDR1 GTSNPN, CDR2 SVGIG (reference sequence). DNA for the CDR3: TGTGCCTGGAGGGGCCCCAACGCGAACACCGGGGAGCTGTTTTTT. Translating gives CAWRGPNANTGELFF.

This clonotype was seen more than once but under ten times. The chain joins TRBV4-1 to TRBJ2-7; 10 bases are a match to TRBD2. This CDR3 has 15 residues. V trimming: 1 base; J trimming: 3 bases; junction bases outside the gene matches: 3. Germline V gene lookup returns CDR1 MGHRA and CDR2 YSYEKL. The CDR3: CASSQGSGRGYEQYV. In DNA, the CDR3 is TGCGCCAGCAGCCAAGGGAGCGGGAGGGGCTACGAGCAGTACGTC.

The chain uses TRBV30 and TRBJ2-2, with D possibly matching TRBD2 (6 bases). Germline lookup yields CDR1 GTSNPN and CDR2 SVGIG (reference sequence). This CDR3 spans 15 amino acids. Trimming took 5 bases from V and 6 from J, leaving 19 bases between them. CDR3 in DNA: TGTGCCTGGGCAGGTGGAGGGCCCGGTCCCGGGGAGCTGTTTTTT. Translating it yields CAWAGGGPGPGELFF. The full variable domain, completed using reference TRBV30 and TRBJ2-2, is SQTIHQWPATLVQPVGSPLSLECTVEGTSNPNLYWYRQAAGRGLQLLFYSVGIGQISSEVPQNLSASRPQDRQFILSSKKLLLSDSGFYLCAWAGGGPGPGELFFGEGSRLTVL.

This clonotype was counted many times. This chain uses TRBV29-1 with TRBJ2-3; no definite D call. Trimming cost V 4 bases and J 7 bases, with 15 bases left between them. This CDR3 region has 13 residues. Germline-derived CDR1 and CDR2 are SQVTM and ANQGSEA. The CDR3 DNA reads TGCAGCGTTGGTGGTAGGGCGGTAAATACGCAGTATTTT. It encodes CSVGGRAVNTQYF.

The sample holds a few counts of this clonotype. The chain combines TRBV10-3 with TRBJ2-6; D remains ambiguous. CDR3 length: 16 residues. The V end was cut by 0 bases, the J end by 0 bases, with 6 bases between. The V gene's germline CDR1 is ENHRY and CDR2 SYGVKD. In nucleotides, the CDR3 is TGTGCCATCAGTGAGTCGAGGAACTCTGGGGCCAACGTCCTGACTTTC. This codes for CAISESRNSGANVLTF.

The chain carries TRBV29-1 and TRBJ2-7; a weak D match, TRBD1 (5 bases). Germline V gives CDR1 SQVTM, CDR2 ANQGSEA. Trimming removed 3 bases from V and 6 bases from J, with 9 bases in between. The CDR3 is 11 amino acids. The chain's CDR3 is CSVEQGREQYV. The DNA of the CDR3 is TGCAGCGTTGAGCAGGGTCGCGAGCAGTACGTC.

This clonotype appeared many times. V is TRBV12-3 or TRBV12-4 and J is TRBJ2-1, with D unresolved. The CDR3 consists of 13 residues. Trimming left V 6 bases short and J 7 bases short, with 13 bases between. The CDR3 loop reads CASSFILGNEQFF. The CDR3 nucleotides read TGTGCCAGCAGCTTTATTTTGGGGAATGAGCAGTTCTTC.

This rearrangement joins TRBV29-1 to TRBJ2-3, with 7 nucleotides matching TRBD1. The CDR3 has 13 residues. J lost 2 bases, V lost 7 bases, and 6 bases had no gene match. Germline V gene sequence: CDR1 SQVTM, CDR2 ANQGSEA. CDR3 amino acids: CSGKTGYTDTQYF. In nucleotides, the CDR3 is TGCAGCGGGAAGACAGGGTACACAGATACGCAGTATTTT.

In regard to this clonotype: A much larger clonotype is one base distant, so this may be a read error. As the CDR3 is not closed by the conserved phenylalanine or tryptophan, this likely results from a read error. This chain joins TRBV6-6 and TRBJ2-7; D unclear. From germline, CDR1 is MNHNY and CDR2 SVGAGI (reference sequence). This CDR3 spans 13 amino acids. V lost 10 bases and J lost 6, with 19 bases in between. The CDR3 spells CAISRALNSEQYL. CDR3 DNA sequence: TGTGCCATCTCAAGGGCCCTGAATTCCGAGCAGTACTTA.

This clonotype was counted ten times or more. The gene calls are TRBV3-1 and TRBJ1-1; D not certain. The length of the CDR3 is 14 residues. CDR1 is LGHDT, CDR2 YNNKEL, per germline (reference sequence). V was cut by 1 base and J by 1 base, with 7 bases left in between. The CDR3 spells CASSQGSPNTEAFF. CDR3 nucleotides: TGTGCCAGCAGCCAAGGATCTCCGAACACTGAAGCTTTCTTT.

To note about this clonotype: Relative to the germline gene, one junction end is altered; a read error may explain this. The chain joins TRBV5-1 to TRBJ1-5; no clear D gene. The CDR3 is 14 residues long. Germline V gene data show CDR1 as SGHRS and CDR2 as YFSETQ. The chain's CDR3 is CASSLAYGNQPRHF. The CDR3 bases are TGCGCCAGCAGCCTAGCCTATGGGAATCAGCCCCGGCATTTT.

There are a few counts of this clonotype. V and J are TRBV5-1 and TRBJ2-1; 12 bases are shared with TRBD2. J was trimmed by 8 bases and V by 4 bases; bases with no gene match: 7. Per germline, CDR1 SGHRS and CDR2 YFSETQ. The CDR3 has 15 residues. The CDR3 sequence: CASSGTSGRKDEQFF. CDR3 in DNA: TGCGCCAGCAGCGGCACTAGCGGGAGGAAAGATGAGCAGTTCTTC.

Remarks on this clonotype: This sequence may be a read error, since a much larger clone differs from it by one base. The chain recombines TRBV2 with TRBJ2-3; unclear D gene. This CDR3 has 13 amino acids. From germline, CDR1 is SNHLY and CDR2 FYNNEI. The CDR3: CASKESPTDMQYF. For the CDR3, the DNA is TGTGCCAGCAAAGAGAGTCCAACAGATATGCAGTATTTT.

This clonotype was seen many times. The gene calls are TRBV24-1 and TRBJ2-1; 10 bases line up with TRBD1. The CDR3 contains 18 residues. V dropped 0 bases and J dropped 3; count of bases not matched to a gene: 7. The germline V gene encodes CDR1 KGHDR and CDR2 SFDVKD. CDR3 sequence reads: CATSDLSPGTGVYNEQFF. In DNA form, the CDR3 reads TGTGCCACCAGTGATTTGAGCCCCGGGACAGGGGTCTACAATGAGCAGTTCTTC.

In this sample, this clonotype turned up a few times. The chain is built from TRBV30 and TRBJ2-3; 10 bases match TRBD2. Germline CDR1 and CDR2: GTSNPN and SVGIG (reference sequence). Trimming cost V 6 bases and J 5 bases; bases outside gene matches: 8. The CDR3 contains 14 residues. The CDR3 is CACQAGGLLDTQYF. In DNA, the CDR3 is TGTGCCTGCCAAGCGGGAGGGTTGCTAGATACGCAGTATTTT.

This clonotype was counted at least ten times. The chain joins TRBV7-9 to TRBJ2-1, with TRBD1 matching over 9 bases. This CDR3 has 15 residues. CDR1 is SEHNR, CDR2 FQNEAQ, per germline (reference sequence). V dropped 5 bases and J dropped 9; count of bases not matched to a gene: 11. The CDR3 DNA follows: TGTGCCAGCAGCCCCCCCCGGACAGGGGAGAGTGAGCAGTTCTTC. Its translation: CASSPPRTGESEQFF.

This clonotype was counted ten times or more. The rearrangement links TRBV15 to TRBJ2-5, with 11 nucleotides matching TRBD2. This CDR3 contains 15 residues. CDR1 and CDR2 from the germline V gene are LNHNV and YYDKDF (reference sequence). The trim removed 3 bases at V and 0 bases at J, leaving 0 bases unmatched. In DNA, the CDR3 is TGTGCCACCAGCAGGGGACTAGCGGACCAAGAGACCCAGTACTTC. Protein: CATSRGLADQETQYF. Supplemented by reference TRBV15 and TRBJ2-5, the full variable domain reads DAMVIQNPRYQVTQFGKPVTLSCSQTLNHNVMYWYQQKSSQAPKLLFHYYDKDFNNEADTPDNFQSRRPNTSFCFLDIRSPGLGDTAMYLCATSRGLADQETQYFGPGTRLLVL.

This clonotype was detected only a few times. The rearrangement uses TRBV15 and TRBJ2-1; tentatively, D is TRBD2 (5 bases). Trimming removed 1 base from V and 8 bases from J, with 15 bases in between. CDR3 length: 15 amino acids. Germline V CDR1 and CDR2: LNHNV, YYDKDF (reference sequence). CDR3 coding DNA: TGTGCCACCAGCAGAGCTGGTTCGGGAACCGATGAGCAGTTCTTC. Protein product: CATSRAGSGTDEQFF.

This chain uses TRBV7-7 with TRBJ1-5; no firm D call. This CDR3 has 15 residues. Deletions cut 9 bases from V and 5 bases from J, with 20 bases between. The germline gives CDR1 SSHAT, CDR2 FNYEAQ (reference sequence). In DNA, the CDR3 is TGTGCCAGTAGCAGACCCCGGGAGTGGGATCAGCCCCAGCATTTT. Translating gives CASSRPREWDQPQHF.

This clonotype has at least ten counts. J is TRBJ2-4 and V is TRBV5-5; D is uncertain. V dropped 2 bases and J dropped 0 bases, with 6 bases sitting between them. The CDR3 covers 14 residues. CDR1 is SGHKS and CDR2 is YYEKEE in the germline V gene (reference sequence). The CDR3 region has the DNA TGTGCCAGCAGCTTTTGGGCAGCCAAAAACATTCAGTACTTC. Translating gives CASSFWAAKNIQYF.

This clonotype was counted ten times or more. This chain connects TRBV20-1 to TRBJ2-7; D is possibly TRBD2 (5 bases). Looked up from germline, CDR1 is DFQATT and CDR2 is SNEGSKA (reference sequence). Deletions cut 0 bases from V and 2 bases from J, with 14 bases between. This CDR3 has 15 amino acids. Written as DNA, the CDR3 is TGCAGTGCTAGAGATATCGTCGGGCGGGCCTACGAGCAGTACTTC. Encoded protein: CSARDIVGRAYEQYF.

This clonotype was picked up a small number of times. The chain combines TRBV5-1 with TRBJ2-4, with D unclear. Trimming left V 0 bases short and J 1 base short, with 17 bases between. The CDR3 runs 18 residues. CDR1 is SGHRS, CDR2 YFSETQ, per germline. For the CDR3, the DNA is TGCGCCAGCAGCTTGGGTGCGCAAGCGATGTCTGCCAAAAACATTCAGTACTTC. Amino acids: CASSLGAQAMSAKNIQYF.

This clonotype was detected only a few times. This chain links TRBV5-1 with TRBJ1-2; D is possibly TRBD1 (5 bases). Per germline, CDR1 SGHRS and CDR2 YFSETQ. V gave up 0 bases and J gave up 8 bases, with 17 bases separating them. The CDR3 contains 15 residues. CDR3 residues: CASSLDGTGRRGYTF. CDR3 coding DNA: TGCGCCAGCAGCTTGGATGGGACCGGGAGGAGGGGCTACACCTTC.

The rearrangement links TRBV5-1 to TRBJ2-7; D may match TRBD1 or TRBD2 (6 bases each). The CDR3 has 13 amino acids. In germline, CDR1 is SGHRS, CDR2 YFSETQ. V lost 0 bases and J lost 6, with 10 bases in between. CDR3 residues: CASSLEGGGEQYF. The CDR3 DNA sequence: TGCGCCAGCAGCTTGGAAGGAGGGGGCGAGCAGTACTTC.